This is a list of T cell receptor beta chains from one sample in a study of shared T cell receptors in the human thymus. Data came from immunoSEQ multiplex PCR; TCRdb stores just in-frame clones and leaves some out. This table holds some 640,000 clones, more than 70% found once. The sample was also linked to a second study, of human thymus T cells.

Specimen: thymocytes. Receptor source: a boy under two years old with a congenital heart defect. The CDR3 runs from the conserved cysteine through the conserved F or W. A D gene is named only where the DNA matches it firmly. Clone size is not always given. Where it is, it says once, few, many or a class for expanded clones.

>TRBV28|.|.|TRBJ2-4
CASSGDRNIQYF
TGTGCCAGCAGCGGGGATAGGAACATTCAGTACTTC
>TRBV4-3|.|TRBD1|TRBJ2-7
CASSQPPRKQGAPPSYEQYF
TGCGCCAGCAGCCAACCCCCCCGCAAACAGGGGGCGCCTCCTTCCTACGAGCAGTACTTC
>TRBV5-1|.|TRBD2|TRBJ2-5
CASSASLGLAGSQETQYF
TGCGCCAGCAGCGCTTCACTCGGACTAGCGGGTAGTCAAGAGACCCAGTACTTC
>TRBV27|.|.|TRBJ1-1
CASSLAPTDNTEAFF
TGTGCCAGCAGTTTAGCCCCGACAGACAACACTGAAGCTTTCTTT
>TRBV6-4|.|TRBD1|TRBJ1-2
CAERDRNYGYTF
TGTGCCGAGAGGGACAGAAACTATGGCTACACCTTC
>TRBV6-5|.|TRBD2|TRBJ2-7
CASSYTTSGSNYEQYF
TGTGCCAGCAGTTATACGACTAGCGGGAGTAACTACGAGCAGTACTTC
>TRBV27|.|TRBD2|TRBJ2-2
CASSLSKAGGPAGELFF
TGTGCCAGCAGTTTATCTAAAGCGGGGGGGCCGGCCGGGGAGCTGTTTTTT
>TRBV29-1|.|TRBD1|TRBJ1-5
CSVVTGVSNQPQHF
TGCAGCGTTGTAACAGGGGTTAGCAATCAGCCCCAGCATTTT
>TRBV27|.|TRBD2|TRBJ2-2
CASSPSGGASPGELFF
TGTGCCAGCAGCCCAAGCGGGGGGGCTTCACCCGGGGAGCTGTTTTTT
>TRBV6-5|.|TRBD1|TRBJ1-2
CASSYSRDRVRDGYTF
TGTGCCAGCAGTTACTCCCGGGACAGGGTTCGGGATGGCTACACCTTC
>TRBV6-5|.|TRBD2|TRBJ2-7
CASSYSGGRANEQYF
TGTGCCAGCAGTTACTCCGGGGGGAGGGCCAACGAGCAGTACTTC
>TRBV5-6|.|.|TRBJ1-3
CASSLAGPPAPGNTIYF
TGTGCCAGCAGCCTTGCGGGCCCACCGGCCCCCGGAAACACCATATATTTT
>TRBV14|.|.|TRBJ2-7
CASRASGDPEREQYF
TGTGCCAGCAGAGCTTCAGGGGACCCTGAGAGGGAGCAGTACTTC
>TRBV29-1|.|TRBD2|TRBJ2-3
CSVREDDSGRALPGFTDTQYF
TGCAGCGTTCGCGAGGATGACAGCGGGAGGGCCCTCCCAGGGTTCACAGATACGCAGTATTTT
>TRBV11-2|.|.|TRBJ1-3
CASSPRPRPSGNTIYF
TGTGCCAGCAGCCCGAGGCCGAGGCCCTCTGGAAACACCATATATTTT
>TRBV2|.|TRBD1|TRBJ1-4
CASKAIFDDRGDEKLFF
TGTGCCAGCAAGGCAATATTTGACGACAGGGGTGACGAAAAACTGTTTTTT
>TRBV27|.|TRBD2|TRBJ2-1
CASSPGLAGDEQFF
TGTGCCAGCAGTCCGGGACTAGCGGGAGACGAGCAGTTCTTC
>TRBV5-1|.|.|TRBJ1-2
CASSLALTEGGYTF
TGCGCCAGCAGCTTGGCCTTAACAGAGGGTGGCTACACCTTC
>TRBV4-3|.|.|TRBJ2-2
CASSIRLGWTGELFF
TGCGCCAGCAGCATCAGACTAGGATGGACCGGGGAGCTGTTTTTT
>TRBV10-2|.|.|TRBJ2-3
CASSEDGSGADTQYF
TGCGCCAGCAGTGAGGACGGGAGTGGGGCAGATACGCAGTATTTT
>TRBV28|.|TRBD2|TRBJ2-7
CASSPRNSGNTYEQYF
TGTGCCAGCAGTCCCCGGAATAGCGGGAACACCTACGAGCAGTACTTC
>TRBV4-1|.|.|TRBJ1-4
CASSSQTGQWNEKLFF
TGCGCCAGCAGCTCTCAAACGGGACAATGGAATGAAAAACTGTTTTTT
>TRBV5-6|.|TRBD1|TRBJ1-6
CASSSFRGRTDSPLHF
TGTGCCAGCAGCTCGTTCAGGGGGCGGACCGATTCACCCCTCCACTTT
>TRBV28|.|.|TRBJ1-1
CASSLISFEGTKTEAFF
TGTGCCAGCAGCCTTATCTCATTTGAGGGGACAAAGACTGAAGCTTTCTTT
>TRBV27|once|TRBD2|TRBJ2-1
CASSPIFPGLAISSYNEQFF
TGTGCCAGCAGTCCCATCTTTCCGGGACTAGCGATCTCTTCCTACAATGAGCAGTTCTTC
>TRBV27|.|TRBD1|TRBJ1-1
CASSVRPTGGSTEAFF
TGTGCCAGCAGTGTACGCCCGACAGGGGGAAGTACTGAAGCTTTCTTT
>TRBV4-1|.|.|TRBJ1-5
CASSQDNNRVWNQPQHF
TGCGCCAGCAGCCAAGATAACAACAGGGTATGGAATCAGCCCCAGCATTTT
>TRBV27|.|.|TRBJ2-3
CASSPLGGNFGTDTQYF
TGTGCCAGCAGTCCCCTCGGAGGGAATTTCGGCACAGATACGCAGTATTTT
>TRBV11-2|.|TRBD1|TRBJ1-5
CASSSGTGAAMPQHF
TGTGCCAGCAGCTCCGGGACAGGGGCCGCAATGCCCCAGCATTTT
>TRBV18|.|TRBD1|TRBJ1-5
CASSDREGSGNQPQHF
TGTGCCAGCTCGGACAGGGAAGGTTCCGGCAATCAGCCCCAGCATTTT
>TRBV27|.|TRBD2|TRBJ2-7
CASMRYGVAGGLEQYF
TGTGCCAGCATGCGGTATGGAGTAGCGGGAGGGCTCGAGCAGTACTTC
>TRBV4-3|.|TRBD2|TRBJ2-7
CASSQGTIGGSYEQYF
TGCGCCAGCAGCCAAGGTACCATTGGCGGGAGTTACGAGCAGTACTTC
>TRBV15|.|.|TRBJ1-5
CATSRALGPGNGGGQPQHF
TGTGCCACCAGCAGAGCATTAGGACCCGGTAATGGGGGGGGTCAGCCCCAGCATTTT
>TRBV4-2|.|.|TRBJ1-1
CASSQAPQGPEAFF
TGTGCCAGCAGCCAAGCGCCCCAGGGGCCAGAAGCTTTCTTT
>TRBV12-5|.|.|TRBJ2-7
CASGRTTGEESSYEQYF
TGTGCTAGTGGACGTACAACCGGGGAGGAGAGCTCCTACGAGCAGTACTTC
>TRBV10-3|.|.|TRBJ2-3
CAISGRGFRTDTQYF
TGTGCCATCAGTGGAAGAGGATTCCGTACAGATACGCAGTATTTT
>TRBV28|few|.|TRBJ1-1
CASSPEARGTEAFF
TGTGCCAGCAGCCCCGAGGCCCGGGGGACTGAAGCTTTCTTT
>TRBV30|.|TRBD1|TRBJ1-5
CAWSRQGANQPQHF
TGTGCCTGGAGTCGGCAGGGGGCAAATCAGCCCCAGCATTTT
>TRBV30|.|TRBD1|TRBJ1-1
CAWESGTVNTEAFF
TGTGCCTGGGAGAGTGGGACAGTCAACACTGAAGCTTTCTTT
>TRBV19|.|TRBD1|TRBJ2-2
CASTQGAPNTGELFF
TGTGCCAGTACCCAGGGGGCACCGAACACCGGGGAGCTGTTTTTT
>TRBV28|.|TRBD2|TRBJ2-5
CASSILLAGGKETQYF
TGTGCCAGCAGTATACTACTAGCGGGGGGGAAAGAGACCCAGTACTTC
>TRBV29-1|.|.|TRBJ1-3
CSVVTTGSSGNTIYF
TGCAGCGTTGTGACTACAGGGAGCTCTGGAAACACCATATATTTT
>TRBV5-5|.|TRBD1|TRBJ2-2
CASSLDRGEVYTGELFF
TGTGCCAGCAGCTTGGACAGGGGAGAAGTTTACACCGGGGAGCTGTTTTTT
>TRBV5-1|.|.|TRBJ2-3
CASSRCTDTQYF
TGCGCCAGCAGCCGGTGTACAGATACGCAGTATTTT
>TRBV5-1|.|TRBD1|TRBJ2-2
CASSLGLIGGWDTGELFF
TGCGCCAGCAGCTTGGGACTTATAGGGGGCTGGGACACCGGGGAGCTGTTTTTT
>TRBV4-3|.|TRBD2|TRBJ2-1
CASSQFSPPSGGSNEQFF
TGCGCCAGCAGCCAATTTTCCCCTCCTAGCGGGGGAAGTAATGAGCAGTTCTTC